This T cell receptor (beta chain) was recorded in a study of cytomegalovirus exposure and HLA in healthy donors. Study-level results: Association of 16,951 TCR beta sequences with HLA alleles was found at 0.05 false discovery rate in a later analysis.

Concerning this clone itself: Its specificity is unknown.

The PCR had 60 Vbeta and 13 Jbeta primers. Repertoires were generated with immunoSEQ multiplex PCR, while TCRdb's copy carries only in-frame clones and drops some. The profile shows approximately 220,000 clones, approximately 79% of them singletons. CDR1 is SGDLS, CDR2 YYNGEE, per germline. The CDR3 runs to 15 residues. V was clipped by 1 base and J by 6 bases, with 14 bases between them. This sequence was found in a male donor in good health and CMV-seronegative. The sequencing sample was made of PBMCs. This rearrangement joins TRBV9 to TRBJ1-3, with a weak D call TRBD1 (5 bases). CDR3 loop: CASSVQGSKENTIYF. The CDR3 nucleotides read TGTGCCAGCAGCGTACAGGGTAGTAAGGAAAACACCATATATTTT.